A selection of T cell receptor beta chains follows, all from one sample in a study of siplizumab effects on memory and regulatory T cells. Repertoires were generated with immunoSEQ multiplex PCR, while TCRdb's copy carries only in-frame clones and drops some. Of some 7,200 clones listed, around 72% were seen once; the top ten hold around 46%. Source material: effector memory CD8+ T cells sorted from blood. The receptors derive from a human donor in good health. Each CDR3 is given with its conserved first and last residue. Each record gives: J gene, V gene, CDR3 length, D gene, clone size, CDR3 protein, CDR3 DNA. D genes are given only for firm matches. Some rows mark clone size as missing; the rest say once, few, many or name a class of expanded clone.

TRBJ2-7 TRBV30 11 - - CAWGEPYEQYF TGTGCCTGGGGAGAACCCTACGAGCAGTACTTC
TRBJ1-5 TRBV6-5 14 - - CASSYRTSNQPQHF TGTGCCAGCAGTTACCGGACTTCCAATCAGCCCCAGCATTTT
TRBJ2-5 TRBV5-8 17 - - CASSSPHTGGWQETQYF TGTGCCAGCAGCTCTCCCCACACGGGGGGCTGGCAAGAGACCCAGTACTTC
TRBJ2-3 TRBV14 16 TRBD2 - CASSQGQREGRDTQYF TGTGCCAGCAGCCAAGGGCAACGGGAGGGTCGAGATACGCAGTATTTT
TRBJ2-1 TRBV6-5 15 - - CASRPGLGGLDEQFF TGTGCCAGCAGACCCGGACTAGGGGGACTCGATGAGCAGTTCTTC
TRBJ2-7 TRBV2 13 - - CASKKPSSYEQYF TGTGCCAGCAAAAAGCCAAGCTCCTACGAGCAGTACTTC
TRBJ2-7 TRBV9 14 - - CASSAEGSSYEQYF TGTGCCAGCAGCGCTGAGGGAAGCTCCTACGAGCAGTACTTC
TRBJ2-1 TRBV30 14 - few CAGGPEGENNEQFF TGTGCCGGAGGACCAGAGGGCGAGAACAATGAGCAGTTCTTC
TRBJ2-7 TRBV9 15 TRBD1 - CASSVGRQGVYEQYF TGTGCCAGCAGCGTAGGACGGCAGGGGGTTTACGAGCAGTACTTC
TRBJ1-5 TRBV6-1 15 - few CASSEGTGPGQPQHF TGTGCCAGCAGTGAAGGAACAGGCCCAGGTCAGCCCCAGCATTTT
TRBJ1-4 TRBV30 13 - - CAWSVGGSEKLFF TGTGCCTGGAGTGTGGGGGGATCGGAAAAACTGTTTTTT
TRBJ2-7 TRBV7-9 16 - few CASSFDPGGGLGEQYF TGTGCCAGCAGCTTCGACCCCGGGGGCGGTTTAGGCGAGCAGTACTTC
TRBJ2-6 TRBV27 17 TRBD1 few CASRIRTGGSGANVLTF TGTGCCAGCAGGATTAGAACAGGGGGCTCTGGGGCCAACGTCCTGACTTTC
TRBJ2-3 TRBV6-6 15 - few CAKTGGPSGTDTQYF TGTGCCAAGACCGGAGGGCCGTCTGGCACAGATACGCAGTATTTT
TRBJ2-7 TRBV4-1 15 TRBD1 - CASSQNRGNTYEQYF TGCGCCAGCAGCCAAAACAGGGGAAATACCTACGAGCAGTACTTC
TRBJ2-3 TRBV5-1 14 - - CASSLAGGADTQYF TGCGCCAGCAGCTTGGCCGGAGGGGCAGATACGCAGTATTTT
TRBJ2-3 TRBV27 16 TRBD2 - CASSSRLAGGTDTQYF TGTGCCAGCAGTTCCCGCCTAGCGGGAGGGACAGATACGCAGTATTTT
TRBJ1-6 TRBV6-4 15 - - CASSDSGTNNSPLHF TGTGCCAGCAGTGACTCCGGGACAAATAATTCACCCCTCCACTTT
TRBJ2-3 TRBV7-3 15 TRBD1 few CASSLVTGDTDTQYF TGTGCCAGCAGCTTAGTAACAGGGGACACAGATACGCAGTATTTT
TRBJ2-7 TRBV28 15 TRBD2 - CASSPTSGTDYEQYF TGTGCCAGCAGTCCCACTAGCGGGACAGACTACGAGCAGTACTTC
TRBJ1-1 TRBV29-1 15 - - CSVEDNQGLPTEAFF TGCAGCGTTGAAGATAATCAGGGTTTACCCACTGAAGCTTTCTTT
TRBJ2-4 TRBV10-1 15 TRBD1 - CASTEDRGPGNIQYF TGCGCCAGCACCGAGGACAGGGGTCCGGGAAACATTCAGTACTTC
TRBJ1-5 TRBV6-6 15 - - CASSYAGTPDQPQHF TGTGCCAGCAGTTACGCCGGGACTCCAGATCAGCCCCAGCATTTT
TRBJ2-1 TRBV27 17 TRBD2 - CASSPRREGISYNEQFF TGTGCCAGCAGTCCCCGACGGGAGGGAATCTCCTACAATGAGCAGTTCTTC
TRBJ1-1 TRBV4-3 14 TRBD1 - CASSRGTEVAEAFF TGCGCCAGCAGCCGGGGGACAGAGGTGGCTGAAGCTTTCTTT
TRBJ1-1 TRBV19 12 - - CASSEGSTEAFF TGTGCCAGTAGTGAAGGGAGCACTGAAGCTTTCTTT
TRBJ2-6 TRBV7-3 16 - - CASSPTGISGANVLTF TGTGCCAGCAGCCCAACCGGGATCTCTGGGGCCAACGTCCTGACTTTC
TRBJ2-4 TRBV5-1 16 - - CASSLRQARSKNIQYF TGCGCCAGCAGCTTGCGGCAGGCAAGATCCAAAAACATTCAGTACTTC
TRBJ1-6 TRBV6-4 13 - - CASSDSDNSPLHF TGTGCCAGCAGTGACTCGGATAATTCACCCCTCCACTTT
TRBJ2-7 TRBV6-1 14 - - CASSDGAGTYEQYF TGTGCCAGCAGTGACGGCGCCGGGACCTACGAGCAGTACTTC
TRBJ1-2 TRBV2 16 TRBD1 - CASSQGAATGNYGYTF TGTGCCAGCAGTCAGGGGGCGGCGACTGGAAACTATGGCTACACCTTC
TRBJ2-7 TRBV19 13 - - CASSISRGGEQYF TGTGCCAGTAGTATCTCCAGGGGTGGGGAGCAGTACTTC
TRBJ1-2 TRBV29-1 15 - - CSVEDHSTGRASYTF TGCAGCGTTGAAGATCATTCGACAGGACGGGCTAGCTACACCTTC
TRBJ2-7 TRBV29-1 13 - - CSVQGGVSYEQYF TGCAGCGTTCAGGGCGGGGTCTCCTACGAGCAGTACTTC
TRBJ2-7 TRBV5-4 14 - - CASSFGQPPTEQYF TGTGCCAGCAGCTTCGGACAGCCACCTACAGAGCAGTACTTC
TRBJ2-7 TRBV30 14 TRBD1 - CAWSPGTGNYEQYF TGTGCCTGGAGTCCCGGGACAGGGAACTACGAGCAGTACTTC
TRBJ1-1 TRBV5-8 13 - - CASSPPMNTEAFF TGTGCCAGCAGCCCTCCCATGAACACTGAAGCTTTCTTT